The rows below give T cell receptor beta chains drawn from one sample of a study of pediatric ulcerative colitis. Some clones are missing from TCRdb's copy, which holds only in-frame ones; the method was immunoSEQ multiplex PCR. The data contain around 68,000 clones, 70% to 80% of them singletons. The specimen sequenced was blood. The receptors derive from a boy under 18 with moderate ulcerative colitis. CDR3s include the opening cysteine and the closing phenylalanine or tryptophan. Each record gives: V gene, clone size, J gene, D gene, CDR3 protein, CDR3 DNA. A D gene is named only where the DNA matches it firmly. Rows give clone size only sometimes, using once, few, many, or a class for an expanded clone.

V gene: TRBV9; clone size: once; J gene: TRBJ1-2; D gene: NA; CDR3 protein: CASTEFSGAGYTF; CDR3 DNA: TGTGCCAGCACAGAATTTTCAGGGGCGGGCTACACCTTC
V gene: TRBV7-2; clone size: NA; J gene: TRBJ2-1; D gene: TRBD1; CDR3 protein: CASSSGTGHNEQFF; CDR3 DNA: TGTGCCAGCAGCTCCGGGACAGGGCACAATGAGCAGTTCTTC
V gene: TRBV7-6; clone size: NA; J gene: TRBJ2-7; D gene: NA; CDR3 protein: CASSLEGALGYEQYF; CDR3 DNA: TGTGCCAGCAGCTTAGAAGGGGCCCTGGGATACGAGCAGTACTTC
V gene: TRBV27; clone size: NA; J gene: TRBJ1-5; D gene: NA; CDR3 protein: CASGVSNQPQHF; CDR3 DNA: TGTGCCAGCGGGGTTAGCAATCAGCCCCAGCATTTT
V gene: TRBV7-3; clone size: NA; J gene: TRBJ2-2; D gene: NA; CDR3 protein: CASSPRQLGHGELFF; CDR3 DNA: TGTGCCAGCAGCCCCCGGCAGTTAGGTCACGGGGAGCTGTTTTTT
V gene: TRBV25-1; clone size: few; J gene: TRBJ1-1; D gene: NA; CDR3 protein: CASRAGVGTEAFF; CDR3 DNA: TGTGCCAGCAGAGCAGGGGTCGGCACTGAAGCTTTCTTT
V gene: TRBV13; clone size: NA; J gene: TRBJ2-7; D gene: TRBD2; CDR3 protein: CASSPAGGKTYEQYF; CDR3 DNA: TGTGCCAGCAGCCCTGCGGGGGGGAAAACCTACGAGCAGTACTTC
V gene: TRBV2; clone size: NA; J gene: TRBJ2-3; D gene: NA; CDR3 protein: CASSAKGPGTDTQYF; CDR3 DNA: TGTGCCAGCAGCGCTAAGGGCCCCGGGACAGATACGCAGTATTTT
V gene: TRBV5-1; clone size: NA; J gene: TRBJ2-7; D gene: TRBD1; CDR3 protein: CASNPRTGNYEQYF; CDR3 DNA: TGCGCCAGCAACCCGAGGACAGGGAACTACGAGCAGTACTTC
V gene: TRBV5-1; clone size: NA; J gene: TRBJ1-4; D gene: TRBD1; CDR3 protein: CASSPGTVGREANEKLFF; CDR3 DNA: TGCGCCAGCAGCCCTGGGACAGTCGGGCGTGAGGCTAATGAAAAACTGTTTTTT
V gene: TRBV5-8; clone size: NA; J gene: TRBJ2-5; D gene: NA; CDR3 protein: CASSLGRGALGETQYF; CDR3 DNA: TGTGCCAGCAGCTTGGGTCGCGGGGCGTTGGGAGAGACCCAGTACTTC
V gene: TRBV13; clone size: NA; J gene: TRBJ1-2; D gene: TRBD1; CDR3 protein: CASSLGAGQGGGYTF; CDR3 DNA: TGTGCCAGCAGCTTAGGCGCGGGACAGGGGGGTGGCTACACCTTC
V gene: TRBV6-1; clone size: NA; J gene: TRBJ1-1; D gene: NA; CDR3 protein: CASSEAGVPEAFF; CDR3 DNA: TGTGCCAGCAGTGAAGCAGGGGTCCCTGAAGCTTTCTTT
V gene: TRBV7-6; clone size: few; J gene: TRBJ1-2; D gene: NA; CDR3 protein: CASSPRGGRDYGYTF; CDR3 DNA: TGTGCCAGCAGCCCTCGGGGGGGCCGTGACTATGGCTACACCTTC
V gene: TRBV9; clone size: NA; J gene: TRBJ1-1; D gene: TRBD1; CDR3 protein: CASSATGGAEAFF; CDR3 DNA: TGTGCCAGCAGCGCGACAGGGGGCGCTGAAGCTTTCTTT
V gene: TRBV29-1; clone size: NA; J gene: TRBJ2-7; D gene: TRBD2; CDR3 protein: CSVEERSGLAGHEQYF; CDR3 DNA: TGCAGCGTTGAAGAGCGATCGGGACTAGCGGGGCACGAGCAGTACTTC
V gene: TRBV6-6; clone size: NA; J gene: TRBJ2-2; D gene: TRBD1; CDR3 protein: CASTRTGTGFTGELFF; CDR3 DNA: TGTGCCAGCACGCGGACCGGGACAGGGTTCACCGGGGAGCTGTTTTTT
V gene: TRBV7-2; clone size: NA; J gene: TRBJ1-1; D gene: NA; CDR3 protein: CASSFGGNTEAFF; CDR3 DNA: TGTGCCAGCAGCTTCGGGGGGAACACTGAAGCTTTCTTT
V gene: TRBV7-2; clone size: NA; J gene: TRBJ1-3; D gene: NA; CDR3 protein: CAFRLGNTIYF; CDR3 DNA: TGTGCCTTTAGGCTTGGAAACACCATATATTTT
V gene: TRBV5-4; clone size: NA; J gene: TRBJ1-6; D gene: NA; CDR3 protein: CASSPRGGIYNSPLHF; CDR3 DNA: TGTGCCAGCAGTCCCCGCGGGGGGATCTATAATTCACCCCTCCACTTT
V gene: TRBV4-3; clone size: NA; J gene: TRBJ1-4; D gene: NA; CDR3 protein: CASSQAQGFNEKLFF; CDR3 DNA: TGCGCCAGCAGCCAAGCCCAGGGATTTAATGAAAAACTGTTTTTT
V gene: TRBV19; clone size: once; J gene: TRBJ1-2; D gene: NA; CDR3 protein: CASTRLGDVANYGYTF; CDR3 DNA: TGTGCCAGTACCCGCCTAGGGGACGTAGCTAACTATGGCTACACCTTC
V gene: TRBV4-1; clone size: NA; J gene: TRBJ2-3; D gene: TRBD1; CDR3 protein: CASSQAGTGRTDTQYF; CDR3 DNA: TGCGCCAGCAGCCAAGCCGGGACAGGTCGCACAGATACGCAGTATTTT
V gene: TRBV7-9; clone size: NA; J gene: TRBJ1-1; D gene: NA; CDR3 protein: CASSLGGQEAFF; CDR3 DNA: TGTGCCAGCAGCTTGGGGGGGCAGGAAGCTTTCTTT
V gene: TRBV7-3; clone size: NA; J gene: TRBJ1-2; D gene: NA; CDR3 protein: CASSPSKNYGYTF; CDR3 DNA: TGTGCCAGCAGCCCCTCCAAGAACTATGGCTACACCTTC
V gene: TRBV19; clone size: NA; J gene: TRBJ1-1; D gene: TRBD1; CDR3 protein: CASSIGRLGTAEAFF; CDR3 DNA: TGTGCCAGTAGTATAGGGAGGCTAGGGACAGCCGAAGCTTTCTTT
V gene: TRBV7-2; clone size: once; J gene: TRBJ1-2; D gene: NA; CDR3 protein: CASSLDGWNYGYTF; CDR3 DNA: TGTGCCAGCAGCTTAGACGGTTGGAACTATGGCTACACCTTC
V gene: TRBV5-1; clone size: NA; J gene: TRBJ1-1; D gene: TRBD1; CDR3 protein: CASSYQNRGREAFF; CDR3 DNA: TGCGCCAGCAGTTACCAAAACAGGGGGAGAGAAGCTTTCTTT
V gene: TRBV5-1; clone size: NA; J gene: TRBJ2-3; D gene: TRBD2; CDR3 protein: CASSSYGLAGVTDTQYF; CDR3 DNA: TGCGCCAGCAGCTCTTACGGACTAGCGGGAGTCACAGATACGCAGTATTTT
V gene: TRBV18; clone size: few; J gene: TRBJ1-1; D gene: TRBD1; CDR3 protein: CASSILQGASTEAFF; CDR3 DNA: TGTGCCAGCTCAATTTTACAGGGGGCGTCCACTGAAGCTTTCTTT
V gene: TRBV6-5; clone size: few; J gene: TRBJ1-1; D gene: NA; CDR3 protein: CASTDGWNTEAFF; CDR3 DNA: TGTGCCAGCACTGACGGATGGAACACTGAAGCTTTCTTT
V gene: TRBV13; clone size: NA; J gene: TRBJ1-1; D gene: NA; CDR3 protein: CASSLSRGSTEAFF; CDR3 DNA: TGTGCCAGCAGCTTAAGTCGGGGCAGCACTGAAGCTTTCTTT
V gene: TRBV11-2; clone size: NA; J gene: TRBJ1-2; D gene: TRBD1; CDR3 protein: CASSLDRVYGYTF; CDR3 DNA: TGTGCCAGCAGCCTGGACAGGGTCTATGGCTACACCTTC
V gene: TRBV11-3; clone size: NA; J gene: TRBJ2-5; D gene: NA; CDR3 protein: CASSLYGSETQYF; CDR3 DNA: TGTGCCAGCAGCCTTTACGGGTCCGAGACCCAGTACTTC
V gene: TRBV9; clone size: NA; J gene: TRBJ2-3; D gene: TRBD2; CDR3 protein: CASSLKRESWADTQYF; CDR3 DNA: TGTGCCAGCAGCCTTAAGCGGGAGTCTTGGGCAGATACGCAGTATTTT